These 24 T cell receptor beta chains originate from one sample sequenced in a study of CD8 T cells in ankylosing spondylitis. TCRdb ran MiXCR on the 5' RACE reads and lists one entry per CDR3 protein. The sample shows 150,000 to 200,000 distinct CDR3 sequences, 11% of them seen only once. Sequenced: blood, either unsorted or a sorted T cell fraction (not recorded which). Every receptor here comes from a male donor with ankylosing spondylitis or in good health (not recorded which).

This clonotype was detected many times. V and J are TRBV5-1 and TRBJ2-2; no definite D call. CDR1 SGHRS and CDR2 YFSETQ come from the germline V gene. The CDR3 runs 13 residues. V lost 6 bases and J 4 bases, leaving 10 bases between the germline ends. The CDR3: CASTSLGTGELFF. The CDR3 coding sequence is TGCGCCAGCACCTCCTTGGGCACCGGGGAGCTGTTTTTT.

The DNA for the CDR3 is TGTGCCAGCAGTTTAGGAAGGCTGGCTAGCGGACCCTCCTACAATGAGCAGTTCTTC. It codes for CASSLGRLASGPSYNEQFF. The V call is TRBV12-3 or TRBV12-4, the J call TRBJ2-1, with 7 bases that match TRBD2. The CDR3 sequence is 19 residues long. With V trimmed by 1 base and J by 0 bases, 12 bases remained unmatched.

This clonotype has a count of ten or more. The V gene is TRBV7-6, the J gene TRBJ1-1; D call uncertain. The ends were cut back, 5 bases at V and 0 bases at J, with 13 bases in the middle. This CDR3 region has 15 residues. The V gene's germline CDR1 is SGHVS and CDR2 FNYEAQ. The CDR3 region has the DNA TGTGCCAGCAGCCTGGAGCAGGCCTTGAACACTGAAGCTTTCTTT. Its translation: CASSLEQALNTEAFF.

This chain joins TRBV11-2 and TRBJ2-3; 8 nucleotides align to TRBD2. The CDR3 is made up of 16 amino acids. The trim removed 7 bases at V and 3 bases at J, leaving 12 bases unmatched. Germline-derived CDR1 and CDR2 are SGHAT and FQNNGV. The CDR3 DNA follows: TGTGCCAGCACCTCGGGAGGGACTAGGAGAACAGATACGCAGTATTTT. Translated, it gives CASTSGGTRRTDTQYF.

The rearrangement uses TRBV21-1 and TRBJ2-7; the DNA was not used to check the table's D call, TRBD2. TRBV21-1 has pseudogene status. This CDR3 has 16 amino acids. The CDR3 nucleotides read TGTGCCAGCAAGGGGCTAGCGGGAGTACATTCCTACGAGCAGTACTTC. Translating it yields CASKGLAGVHSYEQYF.

This clonotype came up many times. This sequence joins TRBV15 and TRBJ1-2; D is undetermined. Germline V CDR1 and CDR2: LNHNV, YYDKDF (reference sequence). Trimming removed 0 bases at V and 8 bases at J, with 19 bases between. The CDR3 spans 16 residues. The CDR3 protein is CATSRDFGRGERGYTF. In DNA form, the CDR3 reads TGTGCCACCAGCAGAGATTTCGGTCGCGGGGAGAGAGGCTACACCTTC.

This chain uses TRBV12-3 or TRBV12-4 with TRBJ1-5; D might be TRBD1 (6 bases). V was shortened by 6 bases and J by 2 bases, with 17 bases between the two germline ends. The CDR3 sequence is 16 residues long. The chain's CDR3 is CASSSLGQWGNQPQHF. As DNA, the CDR3 is TGTGCCAGCAGCTCTCTCGGACAGTGGGGCAATCAGCCCCAGCATTTT.

This clonotype was observed at least ten times. The chain carries TRBV27 and TRBJ2-1; D not resolved. The CDR3 runs 15 residues. Germline V gives CDR1 MNHEY, CDR2 SMNVEV (reference sequence). V was trimmed by 6 bases and J by 1 base, leaving 13 bases between them. Here the CDR3 reads CASSPLSKSYNEQFF. The CDR3 region has the DNA TGTGCCAGCAGCCCCCTTTCGAAGTCCTACAATGAGCAGTTCTTC.

The chain carries TRBV20-1 and TRBJ2-7; possibly TRBD2 for D (5 bases). CDR3 length: 15 amino acids. The germline V and J ends were trimmed by 4 bases and 3 bases, with 19 bases remaining between them. Per germline, CDR1 DFQATT and CDR2 SNEGSKA (reference sequence). The CDR3 DNA reads as TGCAGTGCTACCGATCTAACCCGCCGGGGCTACGAGCAGTACTTC. Its translation: CSATDLTRRGYEQYF.

The sample holds many counts of this clonotype. The V gene is TRBV27, the J gene TRBJ2-2; maybe TRBD2 (5 bases). This CDR3 has 13 residues. V lost 9 bases and J lost 5, with 13 bases in between. From germline, CDR1 is MNHEY and CDR2 SMNVEV (reference sequence). The CDR3: CASKNPGTGELFF. CDR3 in DNA: TGTGCCAGTAAAAACCCGGGGACCGGGGAGCTGTTTTTT.

This clonotype was observed many times. This CDR3 is CASSLHTDTQYF. The CDR3, as DNA: TGTGCCAGCAGCCTCCACACAGATACGCAGTATTTT. The chain uses TRBV3-1 and TRBJ2-3, with D unclear. Trimming took off 4 bases at V and 2 bases at J, with 4 bases between the two ends. This CDR3 is 12 amino acids long. Germline V gene sequence: CDR1 LGHDT, CDR2 YNNKEL (reference sequence).

This clonotype showed up many times. The genes are TRBV3-1 and TRBJ1-2; D ambiguous. Per the germline V gene, CDR1 is LGHDT and CDR2 is YNNKEL (reference sequence). The CDR3 consists of 16 residues. Trimming stripped 0 bases from V and 4 bases from J, with 15 bases between. The CDR3 protein is CASSQDTGSSGYGYTF. CDR3 in DNA: TGTGCCAGCAGCCAAGATACGGGGTCCAGCGGCTATGGCTACACCTTC.

The gene calls are TRBV6-5 and TRBJ2-3, with D unclear. Germline-derived CDR1 and CDR2 are MNHEY and SVGAGI. V was shortened by 4 bases and J by 2 bases, with 10 bases between the two germline ends. The CDR3 has 14 amino acids. CDR3: CASSSGSITDTQYF. The DNA of the CDR3 is TGTGCCAGCAGTTCCGGTTCCATCACAGATACGCAGTATTTT.

This clonotype was counted between two and nine times. The rearrangement links TRBV3-1 to TRBJ2-1; TRBD1 matches at 7 bases. Germline CDR1 and CDR2: LGHDT and YNNKEL (reference sequence). The CDR3 consists of 17 residues. Losses at the gene ends were 5 bases for V and 4 bases for J; bases not matched to a gene: 14. CDR3 sequence reads: CASSTHRTGLGYNEQFF. CDR3 nucleotides: TGTGCCAGCAGCACCCACAGGACAGGACTGGGGTACAATGAGCAGTTCTTC.

The table lists this clonotype with a few counts. The V and J genes are TRBV12-5 and TRBJ2-7, with 9 nucleotides matching TRBD1. This CDR3 is 14 amino acids long. Germline V gene sequence: CDR1 LGHNT, CDR2 FRNRAP. V gave up 6 bases and J gave up 4 bases; unmatched junction bases: 7. CDR3 nucleotide sequence: TGTGCTAGTGGAACGACAGGGGGAAATTACGAGCAGTACTTC. Translating it yields CASGTTGGNYEQYF.

This clonotype was seen at least ten times. This rearrangement joins TRBV20-1 to TRBJ2-7; 8 nucleotides line up with TRBD2. The length of the CDR3 is 15 residues. V lost 3 bases, J lost 5 bases, and 12 bases stayed unmatched. Germline CDR1 DFQATT, CDR2 SNEGSKA (reference sequence). CDR3 in DNA: TGCAGTGCTAGGGGGACGCGGGGGGCCACTCACGAGCAGTACTTC. This translates into CSARGTRGATHEQYF.

There are a few counts of this clonotype. The junction departs from germline at one end; a sequencing error may be responsible. The rearrangement joins TRBV5-1 to TRBJ2-7, with D possibly being TRBD2 (6 bases). Germline lookup yields CDR1 SGHRS and CDR2 YFSETQ. This CDR3 has 14 amino acids. The CDR3 nucleotides are TGCGCCAGCACCTTGGACGGGAGTTGGCGCGAGCAGTACTTC. It is translated as CASTLDGSWREQYF.

V gene TRBV11-3 combines with J gene TRBJ2-5, with 7 bases that match TRBD2. Trimming removed 4 bases from V and 4 bases from J; junction bases left unmatched: 3. This CDR3 contains 13 residues. Germline V gene data show CDR1 as SGHNT and CDR2 as YENEEA. This CDR3 reads CASSWGGGETQYF. In DNA, the CDR3 is TGTGCCAGCAGCTGGGGGGGTGGAGAGACCCAGTACTTC.

This clonotype was recorded at least ten times. The chain links TRBV20-1 to TRBJ1-2; D is possibly TRBD1 (6 bases). The CDR3 contains 14 residues. The germline V and J ends were trimmed by 0 bases and 3 bases, with 11 bases remaining between them. Germline assignment: CDR1 DFQATT and CDR2 SNEGSKA (reference sequence). Here the CDR3 reads CSAREPQGHYGYTF. DNA for the CDR3: TGCAGTGCTAGAGAGCCACAGGGACACTATGGCTACACCTTC.

There are many counts of this clonotype. This chain links TRBV2 with TRBJ1-4; TRBD1 aligns across 7 bases. The trim removed 6 bases at V and 14 bases at J, leaving 9 bases unmatched. Germline V gives CDR1 SNHLY, CDR2 FYNNEI. The CDR3 is 12 amino acids. Here the CDR3 DNA reads TGTGCCAGCAGCCTCAGACAGGGATCTCTGTTTTTT. Translated: CASSLRQGSLFF.

This clonotype has ten or more counts. This chain links TRBV5-1 with TRBJ2-3; unclear D gene. Per the germline V gene, CDR1 is SGHRS and CDR2 is YFSETQ. V lost 1 base, J lost 6 bases, and 12 bases lay in between. CDR3 size: 14 residues. The CDR3 region has the DNA TGCGCCAGCAGCTTGACCGGCCGTACCGATACGCAGTATTTT. Protein product: CASSLTGRTDTQYF.

The gene calls are TRBV12-3 or TRBV12-4 and TRBJ1-5; D ambiguous. This CDR3 region has 14 residues. Trimming stripped 2 bases from V and 3 bases from J, with 8 bases between. The CDR3 loop is CASSLLGVNQPQHF. Written as DNA, the CDR3 is TGTGCCAGCAGTTTACTAGGAGTCAATCAGCCCCAGCATTTT.

This clonotype was counted between two and nine times. The genes are TRBV5-1 and TRBJ2-7; 16 nucleotides line up with TRBD2. CDR1 and CDR2 from the germline V gene are SGHRS and YFSETQ. This CDR3 region has 17 residues. V trimming: 4 bases; J trimming: 5 bases; junction bases outside the gene matches: 9. The CDR3, as DNA: TGCGCCAGCAGCGTTGGGACTAGCGGGAGGGAATACCACGAGCAGTACTTC. Amino acid sequence: CASSVGTSGREYHEQYF.

This sequence joins TRBV5-1 and TRBJ1-6, with TRBD1 as a possible D gene (5 bases). Deletions cut 4 bases from V and 9 bases from J, with 11 bases between. This CDR3 is built from 13 residues. Germline CDR1 reads SGHRS; CDR2 reads YFSETQ. CDR3 sequence: CASSPDRGSPLHF. The DNA for the CDR3 is TGCGCCAGCAGCCCGGATAGGGGTTCACCCCTCCACTTT.